This T cell receptor (beta chain) was sequenced in a study of regulatory T cells in long-lasting Graves disease. Time point described: newly diagnosed GD, antithyroid drugs for less than 3 months. Extracted RNA from PBMCs served as the source of the TCR library. This clonotype was seen at least ten times. Sequencing libraries for TCR beta were prepared with iRepertoire HTBI primers and Arm-PCR of CDR3 regions. Each CDR3 protein gets one entry after TCRdb re-called the multiplex PCR reads with MiXCR. The sample records about 540,000 distinct CDR3 sequences, around an eighth being singletons. Germline V lookup: CDR1 SGHDN, CDR2 FVKESK. The CDR3 runs to 16 residues. Trimming stripped 2 bases from V and 3 bases from J, with 15 bases between. A further study also used this sample, focusing on T cells in Graves' hyperthyroidism and ophthalmopathy.

The source is a man aged 30 to 45 with Graves disease. The sequencing here drew on peripheral blood mononuclear cells (PBMCs), taken at new diagnosis, from a patient treated with antithyroid drugs. V gene TRBV14 combines with J gene TRBJ2-3, with D tentatively TRBD2 (6 bases). The CDR3 sequence is CASSQYSGSDTDTQYF. CDR3 DNA: TGTGCCAGCAGCCAATACTCCGGGAGTGATACAGATACGCAGTATTTT.